Here is one TCR beta chain with its context. TCRdb independently ran MiXCR on the 5' RACE reads; one entry per CDR3 protein. The table shows more than 350,000 distinct CDR3 sequences, with over 20% occurring only once. This specimen belongs to a study of T-cell memory formation after mild COVID-19. The germline V and J ends were trimmed by 2 bases and 1 base, with 5 bases remaining between them. This CDR3 contains 13 residues. The source of this sequence is an adult woman who had mild COVID-19 (a few samples of this study predate the infection). Cell type and time point are not known. Sample: PBMCs or a T cell subset sorted from them (not recorded which). The chain recombines TRBV12-3 or TRBV12-4 with TRBJ2-5; no reliable D call. The CDR3 loop reads CASSLQVQETQYF. The CDR3 DNA is TGTGCCAGCAGTTTACAGGTCCAAGAGACCCAGTACTTC.